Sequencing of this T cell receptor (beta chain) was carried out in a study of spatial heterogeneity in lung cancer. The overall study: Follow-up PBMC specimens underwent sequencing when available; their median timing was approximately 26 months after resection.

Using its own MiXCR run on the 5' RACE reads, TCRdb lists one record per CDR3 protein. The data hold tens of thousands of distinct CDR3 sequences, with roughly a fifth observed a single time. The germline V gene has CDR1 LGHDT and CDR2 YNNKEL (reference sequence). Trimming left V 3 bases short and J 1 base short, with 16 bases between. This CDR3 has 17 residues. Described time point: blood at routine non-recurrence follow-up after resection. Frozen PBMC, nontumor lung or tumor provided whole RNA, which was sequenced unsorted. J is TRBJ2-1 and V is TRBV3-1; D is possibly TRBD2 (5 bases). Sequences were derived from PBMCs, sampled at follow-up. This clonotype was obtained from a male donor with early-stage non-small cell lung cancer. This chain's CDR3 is CASSHRTWEKSYNEQFF. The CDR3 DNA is TGTGCCAGCAGCCACCGTACCTGGGAGAAATCCTACAATGAGCAGTTCTTC.